The T cell receptor beta chain under discussion was sequenced for a study of shared clonotypes between healthy human individuals. Whole-study context: Participating donors consisted of two women and a few men aged 18 to 49. Per donor, three plates held CD4 naive cells, three held CD4 memory, two held CD8 naive and one held CD8 memory. Overall study findings and caveats: For naive CD4 cells, roughly 4.8% of clonotypes were shared across a few donors.

Comment on this clone: The antigen is not known.

Assay: immunoSEQ multiplex PCR; the TCRdb copy retains only in-frame clones and omits some. The sample has roughly 500,000 clones, around 96% seen once. Material: naive CD4+ T cells sorted from blood. Subset noted: CD45RA+ positively selected. The clonotype was recovered from a woman aged 25 to 45 in good health.

CDR3 in amino acids: CASSREGTGNQQPQHF. DNA of the CDR3: TGTGCCAGCTCACGCGAGGGGACAGGGAATCAACAGCCCCAGCATTTT. The V gene is TRBV18, the J gene TRBJ1-5, with 9 bases aligning to TRBD1. The CDR3 has 16 residues. Germline lookup yields CDR1 KGHSH and CDR2 LQKENI. The V gene end was trimmed by 4 bases and the J gene end by 7 bases; junction bases not matched to a gene: 11.